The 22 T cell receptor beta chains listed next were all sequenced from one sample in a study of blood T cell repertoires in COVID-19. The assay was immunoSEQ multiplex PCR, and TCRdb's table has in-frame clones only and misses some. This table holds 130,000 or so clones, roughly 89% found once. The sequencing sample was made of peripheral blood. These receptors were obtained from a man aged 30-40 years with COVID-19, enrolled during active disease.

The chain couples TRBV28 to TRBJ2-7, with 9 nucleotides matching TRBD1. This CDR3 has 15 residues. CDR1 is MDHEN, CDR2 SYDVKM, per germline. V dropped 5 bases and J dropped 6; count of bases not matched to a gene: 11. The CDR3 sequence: CASSPRDRALGEQYF. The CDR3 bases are TGTGCCAGCAGTCCCCGGGACAGGGCCCTAGGCGAGCAGTACTTC.

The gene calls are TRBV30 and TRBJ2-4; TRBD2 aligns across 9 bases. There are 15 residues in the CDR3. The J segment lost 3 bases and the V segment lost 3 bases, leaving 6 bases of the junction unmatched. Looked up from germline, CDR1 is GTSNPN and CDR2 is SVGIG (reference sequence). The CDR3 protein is CAWRGVAGVKNIQYF. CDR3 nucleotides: TGTGCCTGGAGGGGGGTAGCGGGAGTCAAAAACATTCAGTACTTC.

The CDR3, as DNA: TGTGCCAGCAGTTTACCGATGACCACAGTGGCCACGCAGTATTTT. Amino acid sequence: CASSLPMTTVATQYF. This rearrangement joins TRBV28 to TRBJ2-3; no clear D gene. Trimming removed 2 bases from V and 9 bases from J, with 18 bases in between. Germline CDR1 and CDR2: MDHEN and SYDVKM. The CDR3 is 15 residues long.

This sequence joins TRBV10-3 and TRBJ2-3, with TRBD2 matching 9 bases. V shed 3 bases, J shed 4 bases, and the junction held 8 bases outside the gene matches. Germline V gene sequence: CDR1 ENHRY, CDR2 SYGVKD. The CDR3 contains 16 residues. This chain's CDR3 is CAISDLLAGAADTQYF. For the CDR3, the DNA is TGTGCCATCAGTGACCTATTAGCGGGAGCGGCAGATACGCAGTATTTT.

CDR3 loop: CSVGTGDTYGYTF. As DNA, the CDR3 is TGCAGCGTGGGGACAGGGGATACCTATGGCTACACCTTC. The rearrangement uses TRBV29-1 and TRBJ1-2, with TRBD1 identical over 10 bases. The CDR3 is 13 residues long. V lost 6 bases, J lost 4 bases, and 5 bases stayed unmatched. CDR1 SQVTM and CDR2 ANQGSEA come from the germline V gene.

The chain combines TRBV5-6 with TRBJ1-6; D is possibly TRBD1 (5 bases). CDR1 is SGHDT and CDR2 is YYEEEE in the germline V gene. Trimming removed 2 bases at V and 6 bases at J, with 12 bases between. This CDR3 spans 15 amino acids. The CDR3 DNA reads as TGTGCCAGCAGCTTTAGGGGCGGTCTTAATTCACCCCTCCACTTT. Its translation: CASSFRGGLNSPLHF.

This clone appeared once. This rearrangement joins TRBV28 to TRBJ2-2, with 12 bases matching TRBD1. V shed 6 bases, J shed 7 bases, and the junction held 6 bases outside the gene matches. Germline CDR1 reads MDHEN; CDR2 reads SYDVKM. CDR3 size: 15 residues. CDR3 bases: TGTGCCAGCAGAACCGGGACAGGGGGCATCGGGGAGCTGTTTTTT. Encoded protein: CASRTGTGGIGELFF. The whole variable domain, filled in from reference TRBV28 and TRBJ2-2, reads DVKVTQSSRYLVKRTGEKVFLECVQDMDHENMFWYRQDPGLGLRLIYFSYDVKMKEKGDIPEGYSVSREKKERFSLILESASTNQTSMYLCASRTGTGGIGELFFGEGSRLTVL.

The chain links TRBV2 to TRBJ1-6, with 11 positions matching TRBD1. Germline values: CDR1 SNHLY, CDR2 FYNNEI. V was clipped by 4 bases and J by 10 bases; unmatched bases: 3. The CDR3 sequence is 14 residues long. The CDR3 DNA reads TGTGCCAGCAGTGGCAGGACAGGGGGCTCACCCCTCCACTTT. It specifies CASSGRTGGSPLHF.

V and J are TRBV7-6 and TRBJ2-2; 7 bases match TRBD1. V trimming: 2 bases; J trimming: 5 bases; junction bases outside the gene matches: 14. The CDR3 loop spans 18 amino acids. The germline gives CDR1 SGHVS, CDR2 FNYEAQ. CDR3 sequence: CASSLFVPRQGNTGELFF. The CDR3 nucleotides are TGTGCCAGCAGCTTATTTGTTCCGCGACAGGGAAATACCGGGGAGCTGTTTTTT. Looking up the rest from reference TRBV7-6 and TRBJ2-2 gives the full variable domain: GAGVSQSPRYKVTKRGQDVALRCDPISGHVSLYWYRQALGQGPEFLTYFNYEAQQDKSGLPNDRFSAERPEGSISTLTIQRTEQRDSAMYRCASSLFVPRQGNTGELFFGEGSRLTVL.

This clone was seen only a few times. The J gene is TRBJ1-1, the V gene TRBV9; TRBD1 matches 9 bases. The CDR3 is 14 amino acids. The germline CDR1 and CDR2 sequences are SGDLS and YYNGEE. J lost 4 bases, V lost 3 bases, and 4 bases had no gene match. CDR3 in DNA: TGTGCCAGCAGCGCGCGACAGGGGGGCACTGAAGCTTTCTTT. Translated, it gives CASSARQGGTEAFF.

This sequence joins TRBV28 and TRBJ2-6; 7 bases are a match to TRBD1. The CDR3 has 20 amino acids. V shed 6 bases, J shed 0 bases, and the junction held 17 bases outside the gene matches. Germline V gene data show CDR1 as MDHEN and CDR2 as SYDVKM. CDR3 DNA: TGTGCCAGCAGCTCCGACAGGGATTCCTTAACCTTCTCTGGGGCCAACGTCCTGACTTTC. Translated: CASSSDRDSLTFSGANVLTF. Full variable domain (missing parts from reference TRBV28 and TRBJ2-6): DVKVTQSSRYLVKRTGEKVFLECVQDMDHENMFWYRQDPGLGLRLIYFSYDVKMKEKGDIPEGYSVSREKKERFSLILESASTNQTSMYLCASSSDRDSLTFSGANVLTFGAGSRLTVL.

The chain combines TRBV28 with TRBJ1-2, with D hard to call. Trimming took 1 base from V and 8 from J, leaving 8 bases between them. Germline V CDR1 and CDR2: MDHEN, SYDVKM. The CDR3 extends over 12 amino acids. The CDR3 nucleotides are TGTGCCAGCAGTTTATTGTCGGAGGGCTACACCTTC. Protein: CASSLLSEGYTF.

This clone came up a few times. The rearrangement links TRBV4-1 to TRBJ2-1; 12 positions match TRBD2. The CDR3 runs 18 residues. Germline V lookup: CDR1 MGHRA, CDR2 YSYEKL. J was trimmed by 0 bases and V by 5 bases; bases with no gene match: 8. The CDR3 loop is CASSGTSGRPSSYNEQFF. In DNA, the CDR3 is TGCGCCAGCAGCGGAACTAGCGGGAGGCCGAGCTCCTACAATGAGCAGTTCTTC.

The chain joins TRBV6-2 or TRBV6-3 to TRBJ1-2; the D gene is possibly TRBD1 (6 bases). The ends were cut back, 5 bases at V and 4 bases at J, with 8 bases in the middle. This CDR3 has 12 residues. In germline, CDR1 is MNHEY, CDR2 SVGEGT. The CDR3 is CASSQQGYGYTF. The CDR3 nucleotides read TGTGCCAGCAGTCAACAGGGCTATGGCTACACCTTC.

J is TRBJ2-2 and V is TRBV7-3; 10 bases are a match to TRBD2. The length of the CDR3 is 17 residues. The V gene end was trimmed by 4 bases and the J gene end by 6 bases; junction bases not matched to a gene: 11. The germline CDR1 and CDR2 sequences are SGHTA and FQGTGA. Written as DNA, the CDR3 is TGTGCCAGCAGCTCAATGGGGGGACTAGCGTCACCCGGGGAGCTGTTTTTT. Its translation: CASSSMGGLASPGELFF. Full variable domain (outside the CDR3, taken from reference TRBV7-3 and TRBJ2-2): GAGVSQTPSNKVTEKGKYVELRCDPISGHTALYWYRQSLGQGPEFLIYFQGTGAADDSGLPNDRFFAVRPEGSVSTLKIQRTERGDSAVYLCASSSMGGLASPGELFFGEGSRLTVL.

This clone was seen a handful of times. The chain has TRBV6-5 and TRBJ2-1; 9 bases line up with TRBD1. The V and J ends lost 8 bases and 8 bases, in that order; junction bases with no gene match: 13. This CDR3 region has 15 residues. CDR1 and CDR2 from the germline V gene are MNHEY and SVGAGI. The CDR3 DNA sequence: TGTGCCAGCCGCGAGGGACAGGGAGGGATGGATGAGCAGTTCTTC. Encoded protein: CASREGQGGMDEQFF.

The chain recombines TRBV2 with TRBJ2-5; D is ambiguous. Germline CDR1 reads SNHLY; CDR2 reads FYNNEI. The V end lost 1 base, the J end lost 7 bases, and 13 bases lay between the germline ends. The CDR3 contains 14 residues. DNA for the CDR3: TGTGCCAGCAGTGAAGGTGGCAGTCAGTGGACCCAGTACTTC. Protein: CASSEGGSQWTQYF.

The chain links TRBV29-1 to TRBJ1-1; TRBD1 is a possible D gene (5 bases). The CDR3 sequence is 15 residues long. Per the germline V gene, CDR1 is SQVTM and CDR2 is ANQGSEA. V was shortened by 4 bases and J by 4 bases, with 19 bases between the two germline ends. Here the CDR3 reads CSVVKEKSGGTEAFF. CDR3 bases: TGCAGCGTTGTAAAAGAGAAGTCGGGGGGCACTGAAGCTTTCTTT.

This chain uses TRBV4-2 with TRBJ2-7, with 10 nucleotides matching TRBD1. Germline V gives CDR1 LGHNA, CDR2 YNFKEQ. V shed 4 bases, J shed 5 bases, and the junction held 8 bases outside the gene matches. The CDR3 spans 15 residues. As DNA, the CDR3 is TGTGCCAGCAGCCCCCCCCTGGGACAGGGGAACGAGCAGTACTTC. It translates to CASSPPLGQGNEQYF.

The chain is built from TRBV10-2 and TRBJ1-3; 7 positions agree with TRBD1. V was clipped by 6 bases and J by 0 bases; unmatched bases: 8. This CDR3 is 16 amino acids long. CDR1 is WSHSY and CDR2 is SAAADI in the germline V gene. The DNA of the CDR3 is TGCGCCAGCAGACCCGGGACAGCCATCTCTGGAAACACCATATATTTT. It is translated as CASRPGTAISGNTIYF.

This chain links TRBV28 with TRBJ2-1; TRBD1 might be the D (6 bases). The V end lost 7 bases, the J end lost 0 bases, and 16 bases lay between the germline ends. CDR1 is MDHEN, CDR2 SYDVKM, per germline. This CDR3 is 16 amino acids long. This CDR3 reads CASKGGGASSYNEQFF. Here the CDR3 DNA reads TGTGCCAGCAAAGGTGGGGGCGCGAGCTCCTACAATGAGCAGTTCTTC.

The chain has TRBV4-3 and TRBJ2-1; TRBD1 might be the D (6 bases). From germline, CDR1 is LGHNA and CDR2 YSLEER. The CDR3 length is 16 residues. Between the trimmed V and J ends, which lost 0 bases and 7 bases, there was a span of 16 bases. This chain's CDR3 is CASSQDLPGANNEQFF. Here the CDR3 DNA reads TGCGCCAGCAGCCAAGATCTGCCAGGGGCCAATAATGAGCAGTTCTTC.